The present T cell receptor (beta chain) was sequenced within a study of T cell responses to AZD1222 COVID-19 vaccine. The CDR3 has 20 amino acids. The V and J ends lost 2 bases and 0 bases, in that order; junction bases with no gene match: 14. CDR1 and CDR2 from the germline V gene are SGHRS and YFSETQ. Study-wide points: Along spike, vaccine-associated CD4 TCRs were found throughout, with dominance at 160-218 and 743-854. Sampled repertoires all dated from after the peak T cell response.

The data were produced by immunoSEQ multiplex PCR, yet TCRdb's version contains in-frame clones alone and is incomplete. The sample has about 140,000 clones; around 93% are singletons. Details on this clone: Its antigen is still unknown.

The TCR sequence derives from an adult who received the AZD1222 COVID-19 vaccine. This chain links TRBV5-1 with TRBJ1-6, with TRBD1 matching 7 bases. The sample was peripheral blood, taken 28 days after the second AZD1222 dose. This chain's CDR3 is CASSLGRQGHRSSYNSPLHF. CDR3 nucleotide sequence: TGCGCCAGCAGCTTAGGGAGACAGGGACATAGGAGCTCCTATAATTCACCCCTCCACTTT.